The 32 T cell receptor beta chains below all came from one sample that was sequenced in a study of blood T cell repertoires in COVID-19. TCRdb's copy holds only in-frame clones and misses some; the assay was immunoSEQ multiplex PCR. The sample records a few hundred thousand clones, under 90% being singletons. Sequencing was performed on PBMCs or T cells enriched from blood (not recorded which). The receptors were gathered from a man aged 25-45 years with acute COVID-19.

A note on this clone: The junction does not match germline at one end; this may be a read error. The rearrangement links TRBV5-1 to TRBJ2-2; 12 bases match TRBD2. The CDR3 runs to 16 residues. The germline CDR1 and CDR2 sequences are SGHRS and YFSETQ. The CDR3 reads CASSSLAGGPGGELFF. CDR3 nucleotide sequence: TGTGCCAGCAGCTCGCTAGCGGGAGGGCCAGGCGGGGAGCTGTTTTTT.

The chain employs TRBV24-1 and TRBJ2-1; D possibly corresponds to TRBD1 (6 bases). This CDR3 has 15 amino acids. Trimming took off 4 bases at V and 9 bases at J, with 18 bases between the two ends. CDR1 is KGHDR, CDR2 SFDVKD, per germline. CDR3: CATSDRTQGKSEQFF. CDR3 coding DNA: TGTGCCACCAGTGACCGTACACAGGGAAAGAGTGAGCAGTTCTTC.

V gene TRBV3-1 (or the pseudogene TRBV3-2) combines with J gene TRBJ2-5, with 13 positions matching TRBD2. The V segment lost 5 bases and the J segment 2 bases; nucleotides outside the gene matches: 5. CDR3 length equals 16 residues. From germline, CDR1 is LGHDT and CDR2 YNNKEL (reference sequence). CDR3 DNA: TGTGCCAGCAGCAGGGGGGGACTAGCGGGGCAAGAGACCCAGTACTTC. Translating it yields CASSRGGLAGQETQYF.

The chain carries TRBV2 and TRBJ1-2; the match to TRBD1 covers 9 bases. The CDR3 contains 13 residues. V lost 8 bases, J lost 8 bases, and 9 bases stayed unmatched. CDR1 and CDR2 from the germline V gene are SNHLY and FYNNEI. Written as DNA, the CDR3 is TGTGCCAGCCGTCCGGGACAGGGATTCGGCTACACCTTC. It yields the protein CASRPGQGFGYTF.

The CDR3 DNA sequence: TGTGCCAGCAGTCTGACAGCCGGACTGAACACTGAAGCTTTCTTT. It translates to CASSLTAGLNTEAFF. V is TRBV6-5 and J is TRBJ1-1; D is perhaps TRBD1 (5 bases). The CDR3 length is 15 residues. Per germline, CDR1 MNHEY and CDR2 SVGAGI. The V end was cut by 5 bases, the J end by 0 bases, with 13 bases between.

This sequence joins TRBV6-4 and TRBJ1-5, with no clear D. This CDR3 is built from 14 residues. Trimming cost V 1 base and J 2 bases, with 6 bases left between them. The germline V gene encodes CDR1 MRHNA and CDR2 SNTAGT. As DNA, the CDR3 is TGTGCCAGCAGTGACTTCGGGGGCAATCAGCCCCAGCATTTT. This encodes CASSDFGGNQPQHF.

This clone was seen a few times. The chain joins TRBV3-1 (or the pseudogene TRBV3-2) to TRBJ2-3, with 11 nucleotides matching TRBD2. CDR1 is LGHDT, CDR2 YNNKEL, per germline (reference sequence). With 0 bases clipped from V and 10 bases from J, the junction kept 12 bases outside the gene matches. This CDR3 contains 17 residues. DNA of the CDR3: TGTGCCAGCAGCCAAGACCCAAATAGCGGGAGGGAACCACCGCAGTATTTT. It codes for CASSQDPNSGREPPQYF.

J is TRBJ2-2 and V is TRBV28; 7 positions match TRBD1. The V and J ends lost 3 bases and 7 bases, in that order; junction bases with no gene match: 2. Per germline, CDR1 MDHEN and CDR2 SYDVKM. This CDR3 has 13 residues. CDR3 protein: CASSFRQGGELFF. The CDR3 bases are TGTGCCAGCAGTTTTAGACAGGGCGGGGAGCTGTTTTTT.

The genes are TRBV13 and TRBJ1-3, with a tentative D call TRBD1 (6 bases). In germline, CDR1 is PRHDT, CDR2 FYEKMQ (reference sequence). V was cut by 2 bases and J by 4 bases, with 15 bases left in between. The CDR3 has 16 amino acids. CDR3 amino acids: CASSLIRGAGGNTIYF. In nucleotides, the CDR3 is TGTGCCAGCAGCTTAATCAGGGGCGCTGGCGGAAACACCATATATTTT.

The V and J genes are TRBV5-4 and TRBJ2-2, with D unresolved. V was pared by 4 bases and J by 3 bases, with 13 bases between. The CDR3 extends over 15 amino acids. Germline lookup yields CDR1 SGHNT and CDR2 YYREEE (reference sequence). In nucleotides, the CDR3 is TGTGCCAGCAGCCGGCCCAGCGAGCACACCGGGGAGCTGTTTTTT. It is translated as CASSRPSEHTGELFF.

As concerns this clone: The same CDR3 also results from other DNA sequences found in this sample. J is TRBJ1-1 and V is TRBV2; 8 bases align to TRBD1. This CDR3 contains 13 residues. The germline gives CDR1 SNHLY, CDR2 FYNNEI. Trimming cost V 11 bases and J 7 bases; bases outside gene matches: 12. The CDR3 is CASRLGQEVEAFF. The CDR3 coding sequence is TGTGCCTCCCGTTTGGGACAGGAGGTTGAAGCTTTCTTT.

The J gene is TRBJ1-4, the V gene TRBV4-2; TRBD1 might be the D (6 bases). Per the germline V gene, CDR1 is LGHNA and CDR2 is YNFKEQ. The CDR3 length is 17 residues. V was shortened by 0 bases and J by 3 bases, with 14 bases between the two germline ends. CDR3: CASSQDLGARANEKLFF. CDR3 in DNA: TGTGCCAGCAGCCAAGATCTGGGGGCGCGGGCTAATGAAAAACTGTTTTTT.

This sequence joins TRBV10-2 and TRBJ1-4, with D uncertain. From germline, CDR1 is WSHSY and CDR2 SAAADI. With 2 bases removed from V and 8 bases from J, the gap between germline ends came to 15 bases. The CDR3 totals 15 residues. The CDR3 nucleotides are TGCGCCAGCAGTGAGCGCTCGGCGGCGGGGGAAAAACTGTTTTTT. Protein: CASSERSAAGEKLFF.

This chain uses TRBV5-4 with TRBJ2-7; D possibly corresponds to TRBD1 (5 bases). The CDR3 runs to 14 residues. Deletions cut 4 bases from V and 7 bases from J, with 18 bases between. Germline V gene data show CDR1 as SGHNT and CDR2 as YYREEE (reference sequence). CDR3 protein: CASSLGVVPQEQYV. For the CDR3, the DNA is TGTGCCAGCAGCCTAGGGGTGGTTCCGCAAGAGCAGTACGTC.

V usage is TRBV15 and J usage is TRBJ2-5, with a tentative D call TRBD1 (6 bases). V shed 3 bases and J shed 2 bases, with 10 bases lying between them. The CDR3 is made up of 14 amino acids. Germline V CDR1 and CDR2: LNHNV, YYDKDF (reference sequence). CDR3 region: CATSRPDRQETQYF. CDR3 nucleotide sequence: TGTGCCACCAGCAGGCCGGACAGACAAGAGACCCAGTACTTC.

This clone was observed a handful of times. V usage is TRBV4-2 and J usage is TRBJ1-5, with D possibly TRBD1 on 5 matching bases. V lost 4 bases to trimming and J lost 1 base, with 11 bases between them. The CDR3 runs to 15 residues. CDR1 and CDR2 (germline): LGHNA, YNFKEQ. The CDR3: CASSPRQTSNQPQHF. The CDR3 DNA sequence: TGTGCCAGCAGCCCGCGACAGACAAGCAATCAGCCCCAGCATTTT.

This chain connects TRBV6-5 to TRBJ2-1, with D uncertain. The germline V gene has CDR1 MNHEY and CDR2 SVGAGI. The CDR3 contains 14 residues. V lost 0 bases, J lost 5 bases, and 8 bases lay in between. This chain's CDR3 is CASSYSIEHNEQFF. The CDR3 DNA is TGTGCCAGCAGTTACTCGATTGAGCACAATGAGCAGTTCTTC.

This chain joins TRBV7-2 and TRBJ2-6; D not resolved. The CDR3 sequence is 17 residues long. From germline, CDR1 is SGHTA and CDR2 FQGNSA. The germline V and J ends were trimmed by 2 bases and 1 base, with 12 bases remaining between them. The chain's CDR3 is CASSLMGQVSGANVLTF. DNA of the CDR3: TGTGCCAGCAGCTTAATGGGCCAAGTTTCTGGGGCCAACGTCCTGACTTTC.

This chain uses TRBV12-5 with TRBJ2-7, with D unresolved. The germline V gene encodes CDR1 LGHNT and CDR2 FRNRAP. V dropped 2 bases and J dropped 5 bases, with 7 bases sitting between them. This CDR3 has 12 residues. This CDR3 is CASGLNNHEQYV. In nucleotides, the CDR3 is TGTGCTAGTGGTTTGAACAATCACGAGCAGTACGTC.

The chain joins TRBV2 to TRBJ2-1; D is unclear. The CDR3 is made up of 14 amino acids. V was trimmed by 1 base and J by 2 bases, leaving 6 bases between them. CDR1 and CDR2 from the germline V gene are SNHLY and FYNNEI. CDR3 sequence (DNA): TGTGCCAGCAGTGAAGGAGGAGCCTACAATGAGCAGTTCTTC. Its protein product is CASSEGGAYNEQFF.

This clone was seen a few times. This chain uses TRBV5-1 with TRBJ2-1, with D hard to call. The CDR3 has 13 amino acids. Germline V gives CDR1 SGHRS, CDR2 YFSETQ. Trimming stripped 5 bases from V and 3 bases from J, with 9 bases between. CDR3 sequence (DNA): TGCGCCAGCAGAGCTCTTAGCTACAATGAGCAGTTCTTC. This gives the protein CASRALSYNEQFF.

V is TRBV7-9 and J is TRBJ1-4, with 7 bases fitting TRBD1. Germline loops: CDR1 SEHNR, CDR2 FQNEAQ (reference sequence). CDR3 length: 15 residues. J gave up 8 bases and V 5 bases, and 11 bases lay outside the gene matches. The CDR3 nucleotides read TGTGCCAGCAGCCCCTGGGACCAGGGGGACGAAAAACTGTTTTTT. Translating gives CASSPWDQGDEKLFF.

The CDR3 nucleotides read TGTGCTAGTGGTCTGGACTTGGCCGGGGAGCTGTTTTTT. The encoded protein is CASGLDLAGELFF. The chain recombines TRBV12-5 with TRBJ2-2; TRBD2 might be the D (5 bases). Trimming pared 5 bases from V and 6 bases from J, leaving 10 bases between. This CDR3 is 13 amino acids long. CDR1 and CDR2 (germline): LGHNT, FRNRAP.

The sample holds one count of this clone. This chain joins TRBV5-5 and TRBJ1-1, with a possible D match to TRBD1 (5 bases). Trimming shortened V by 2 bases and J by 0 bases, and 11 bases separated the two germline ends. The CDR3 is 15 residues long. CDR1 is SGHKS, CDR2 YYEKEE, per germline (reference sequence). The CDR3 is CASSFWGVVNTEAFF. In nucleotides, the CDR3 is TGTGCCAGCAGCTTTTGGGGGGTAGTGAACACTGAAGCTTTCTTT.

V is TRBV5-6 and J is TRBJ1-2, with D perhaps matching TRBD1 (6 bases). Germline V gene lookup returns CDR1 SGHDT and CDR2 YYEEEE. Between the trimmed V and J ends, which lost 4 bases and 4 bases, there was a span of 14 bases. The CDR3 is 14 residues long. In DNA, the CDR3 is TGTGCCAGCAGCCCAAGGACAGCCATCTATGGCTACACCTTC. Translating gives CASSPRTAIYGYTF.

This clone was detected only once. The chain joins TRBV24-1 to TRBJ2-1; 7 bases fit TRBD1. The V segment lost 6 bases and the J segment 6 bases; nucleotides outside the gene matches: 4. CDR3 length equals 13 residues. Germline loops: CDR1 KGHDR, CDR2 SFDVKD. CDR3 DNA: TGTGCCACCAGTAAGAACAGGGGCAATGAGCAGTTCTTC. Protein product: CATSKNRGNEQFF.

The rearrangement joins TRBV7-9 to TRBJ1-1; no firm D call. The CDR3 is 14 residues long. Trimming took off 4 bases at V and 0 bases at J, with 9 bases between the two ends. CDR1 and CDR2 from the germline V gene are SEHNR and FQNEAQ (reference sequence). CDR3 amino acids: CASSSREMNTEAFF. Written as DNA, the CDR3 is TGTGCCAGCAGCTCCCGGGAGATGAACACTGAAGCTTTCTTT.

There are a few counts of this clone. V gene TRBV5-6 combines with J gene TRBJ1-4; the D gene is possibly TRBD1 (6 bases). V gave up 2 bases and J gave up 8 bases, with 13 bases separating them. The CDR3 extends over 14 amino acids. The germline V gene encodes CDR1 SGHDT and CDR2 YYEEEE. CDR3 amino acids: CASSLAQGKEKLFF. The CDR3 DNA follows: TGTGCCAGCAGCTTAGCACAGGGAAAGGAAAAACTGTTTTTT.

The rearrangement links TRBV18 to TRBJ1-6; D is possibly TRBD1 (5 bases). The CDR3 spans 18 residues. The germline CDR1 and CDR2 sequences are KGHSH and LQKENI. V lost 2 bases and J 3 bases, leaving 17 bases between the germline ends. The CDR3 spells CASSPLGGNANYNSPLHF. The DNA for the CDR3 is TGTGCCAGCTCACCATTGGGGGGGAACGCCAACTATAATTCACCCCTCCACTTT.

The rearrangement links TRBV2 to TRBJ2-7; D is unclear. CDR3 size: 15 residues. CDR1 and CDR2 (germline): SNHLY, FYNNEI. The V end was cut by 6 bases, the J end by 6 bases, with 21 bases between. The CDR3 nucleotides are TGTGCCAGCAGCAACGGGTTTCCAAATCTTTCCGAGCAGTACGTC. This translates into CASSNGFPNLSEQYV.

A few counts support this clone. CDR3 sequence reads: CASSLTRGWNTEAFF. The CDR3 nucleotides read TGCGCCAGCAGCCTGACTAGGGGCTGGAATACTGAAGCTTTCTTT. The V gene is TRBV5-1, the J gene TRBJ1-1; possible D gene TRBD1, 5 bases. The germline V gene has CDR1 SGHRS and CDR2 YFSETQ. V shed 4 bases and J shed 5 bases, with 18 bases lying between them. This CDR3 region has 15 residues.

This clone has only one observation. The V gene is TRBV7-9, the J gene TRBJ2-5; D perhaps matches TRBD1 (6 bases). The V gene's germline CDR1 is SEHNR and CDR2 FQNEAQ (reference sequence). The CDR3 contains 13 residues. V lost 8 bases, J lost 0 bases, and 10 bases lay in between. CDR3 in amino acids: CASRTAYQETQYF. The CDR3 DNA sequence: TGTGCCAGCCGGACAGCGTACCAAGAGACCCAGTACTTC.